The rows below give T cell receptor beta chains drawn from one sample of a study of CD8 T cells in ankylosing spondylitis. One entry per CDR3 protein results from TCRdb running MiXCR on the 5' RACE reads. This sample yields around 230,000 distinct CDR3 sequences, of which roughly 8.6% are seen a single time; approximately 7% belongs to the top ten. Sequencing used blood, either unsorted or a sorted T cell fraction (not recorded which). These receptor sequences come from a male donor with ankylosing spondylitis or in good health (not recorded which). Both conserved end residues are part of each CDR3. The order of the fields is J gene, V gene, clone size, D gene, CDR3 protein, CDR3 DNA. The D gene is left open where the match is weak. Clone size is not always given. Where it is, it says once, few, many or a class for expanded clones.

TRBJ2-7 TRBV12-3/TRBV12-4 many - CASSHLRSEQYF TGTGCCAGCAGCCACCTCAGGTCCGAGCAGTACTTC
TRBJ2-5 TRBV7-2 many - CASSPMTGQTQYF TGTGCCAGCAGCCCGATGACAGGACAGACCCAGTACTTC
TRBJ2-1 TRBV5-6 many TRBD1 CASSLPGQGAEGEQFF TGTGCCAGCAGCTTGCCCGGGCAGGGGGCCGAAGGTGAGCAGTTCTTC
TRBJ2-6 TRBV4-2 - TRBD1 CASREYRGGANVLTF TGTGCCAGCAGGGAGTACAGGGGTGGGGCCAACGTCCTGACTTTC
TRBJ2-5 TRBV14 many - CASSQVSGTSLTQYF TGTGCCAGCAGCCAAGTCTCGGGGACCTCCTTGACCCAGTACTTC
TRBJ1-4 TRBV12-3/TRBV12-4 many - CASSHSRGTNEKLFF TGTGCCAGCAGCCATAGCCGGGGCACTAATGAAAAACTGTTTTTT
TRBJ2-7 TRBV20-1 many - CSAGPRGQHPYEQYF TGCAGTGCTGGGCCGAGGGGACAACACCCCTACGAGCAGTACTTC
TRBJ2-7 TRBV20-1 many - CSAIREPDYEQYF TGCAGTGCTATTCGGGAGCCCGACTACGAGCAGTACTTC
TRBJ2-1 TRBV15 few - CATSRLAPYNEQFF TGTGCCACCAGCAGACTTGCCCCGTACAATGAGCAGTTCTTC
TRBJ2-7 TRBV27 many TRBD1 CASSRQGGISYEQYF TGTGCCAGCAGTCGACAGGGGGGTATCTCCTACGAGCAGTACTTC
TRBJ2-7 TRBV18 - TRBD1 CASSSGWDSPYEQYF TGTGCCAGCTCATCAGGATGGGACAGTCCCTACGAGCAGTACTTC
TRBJ2-1 TRBV28 many - CASTQGKVNEQFF TGTGCCAGCACTCAGGGGAAAGTCAATGAGCAGTTCTTC
TRBJ2-1 TRBV20-1 many TRBD2 CSAPWERGTGDEQFF TGCAGTGCTCCCTGGGAGCGGGGCACTGGGGATGAGCAGTTCTTC